The rows below give T cell receptor beta chains drawn from one sample of a study of response to subunit inactivated influenza vaccine. TCRdb re-analysed the RT-PCR reads in MiXCR, keeping a single row per CDR3 protein. The table includes hundreds of thousands of distinct CDR3 sequences, around 13% detected once. The sequencing used PBMCs from blood, collected 35 to 45 days after vaccination. The receptors were sampled from a man aged 45-65 years who received an inactivated influenza vaccine. Both conserved end residues are part of each CDR3. The D gene is left open where the match is weak. Part of the rows lack a size; the others show once, few, many or a class for expanded clones.

v_gene,d_gene,j_gene,abundance,CDR3aa,CDR3nt
TRBV10-3,NA,TRBJ2-1,few,CAISESIFRSVGSNNEQFF,TGTGCCATCAGTGAGTCTATATTCAGGTCAGTAGGATCCAACAATGAGCAGTTCTTC
TRBV20-1,NA,TRBJ2-4,NA,CSDLARIAKNIQYF,TGCAGTGATCTAGCGCGAATAGCCAAAAACATTCAGTACTTC
TRBV25-1,TRBD2,TRBJ2-1,NA,CASTGLEGIGGQFF,TGTGCCAGCACCGGACTAGAGGGTATAGGTGGGCAGTTCTTC
TRBV20-1,NA,TRBJ2-7,NA,CSAGASGYEQYF,TGCAGTGCTGGGGCGTCGGGGTACGAGCAGTACTTC
TRBV9,NA,TRBJ2-3,few,CASSVGPVSTDTQYF,TGTGCCAGCAGCGTAGGCCCAGTTAGCACAGATACGCAGTATTTT
TRBV27,NA,TRBJ2-7,many,CASSSLFSYEQYF,TGTGCCAGCAGTTCGCTATTCTCCTACGAGCAGTACTTC
TRBV12-3/TRBV12-4,NA,TRBJ1-3,many,CASRTDWGFGNTIYF,TGTGCCAGCAGAACAGACTGGGGGTTCGGAAACACCATATATTTT
TRBV12-3/TRBV12-4,NA,TRBJ2-3,NA,CASRQPSIADTQYF,TGTGCCAGCAGGCAGCCATCGATCGCAGATACGCAGTATTTT
TRBV5-4,NA,TRBJ2-2,NA,CASSLRDTNTGELFF,TGTGCCAGCAGCTTGCGAGATACGAACACCGGGGAGCTGTTTTTT
TRBV20-1,TRBD1,TRBJ1-2,NA,CSAWTGGFYGYTF,TGCAGTGCTTGGACAGGGGGCTTCTATGGCTACACCTTC
TRBV3-1,NA,TRBJ1-2,few,CASSVGANYGYTF,TGTGCCAGCAGCGTTGGAGCAAACTATGGCTACACCTTC
TRBV12-3/TRBV12-4,TRBD2,TRBJ2-7,NA,CASSFGGGRSSYEQYF,TGTGCCAGCAGTTTCGGGGGGGGGAGGAGCTCCTACGAGCAGTACTTC
TRBV28,TRBD1,TRBJ2-1,many,CASSLGQGNNEQFF,TGTGCCAGCAGTTTAGGACAGGGAAACAATGAGCAGTTCTTC
TRBV7-2,NA,TRBJ2-4,NA,CASSLVGIPLHF,TGTGCCAGCAGCTTAGTCGGCATCCCCCTACACTTC
TRBV6-5,NA,TRBJ1-4,few,CASSYSVGRANEKLFF,TGTGCCAGCAGTTACTCAGTGGGACGGGCTAATGAAAAACTGTTTTTT
TRBV7-9,TRBD2,TRBJ2-3,few,CASSLPGGGSTDTQYF,TGTGCCAGCAGCCTCCCCGGGGGGGGGAGCACAGATACGCAGTATTTT
TRBV10-3,NA,TRBJ2-5,few,CATSWTEKQETQYF,TGTGCCACGTCCTGGACAGAAAAACAAGAGACCCAGTACTTC
TRBV12-3/TRBV12-4,TRBD1,TRBJ2-7,NA,CASNTGGPSYEQYF,TGTGCCAGCAATACAGGGGGCCCTAGCTACGAGCAGTACTTC
TRBV7-9,TRBD2,TRBJ2-7,few,CASSPGKGTSGYEQYF,TGTGCCAGCAGCCCTGGCAAAGGGACTAGCGGCTACGAGCAGTACTTC
TRBV6-1,NA,TRBJ2-3,few,CASSHSTGRGADTQYF,TGTGCCAGCAGCCATTCGACAGGGAGGGGTGCAGATACGCAGTATTTT
TRBV12-3/TRBV12-4,NA,TRBJ2-1,few,CASSLAGREYGSQF,TGTGCCAGCAGTTTGGCAGGGCGTGAATACGGATCTCAGTTC
TRBV4-1,NA,TRBJ1-2,NA,CASSRRTEGLPGGYTF,TGCGCCAGCAGCCGGAGGACAGAGGGACTCCCCGGCGGCTACACCTTC
TRBV29-1,TRBD2,TRBJ2-3,NA,CSVGTSGVSDTQYF,TGCAGCGTTGGCACTAGCGGGGTTTCAGATACGCAGTATTTT
TRBV10-3,NA,TRBJ1-3,many,CAISGTQGPGNTIYF,TGTGCCATCAGTGGGACACAGGGTCCCGGAAACACCATATATTTT
TRBV12-3/TRBV12-4,TRBD2,TRBJ2-7,many,CASSLAGGPSYEQYF,TGTGCCAGCAGTTTAGCGGGAGGGCCCTCTTACGAGCAGTACTTC
TRBV10-3,TRBD1,TRBJ1-6,few,CAIRQTGVSPLHF,TGTGCCATCAGACAAACAGGGGTTTCACCCCTCCACTTT
TRBV28,NA,TRBJ1-5,NA,CASSLIPGGRPQHF,TGTGCCAGCAGTTTAATCCCCGGGGGGAGGCCCCAGCATTTT
TRBV27,NA,TRBJ2-2,few,CASKPWQKNTGELFF,TGTGCCAGCAAACCGTGGCAGAAAAACACCGGGGAGCTGTTTTTT
TRBV5-3,NA,TRBJ2-5,NA,CARSLVPRAFGAGQETQYF,TGTGCCAGAAGCTTGGTGCCAAGGGCTTTCGGAGCGGGTCAAGAGACCCAGTACTTC
TRBV4-3,NA,TRBJ2-3,NA,CASSPWGSDTQYF,TGCGCCAGCAGCCCATGGGGCTCCGATACGCAGTATTTT
TRBV20-1,NA,TRBJ2-1,NA,CSSVAGSYNEQFF,TGCAGTTCGGTGGCGGGATCTTACAATGAGCAGTTCTTC
TRBV5-1,NA,TRBJ2-7,NA,CASSPSGVGEQYF,TGCGCCAGCAGCCCATCGGGGGTCGGGGAGCAGTACTTC
TRBV5-1,TRBD1,TRBJ2-5,NA,CASSLWGQGYQETQYF,TGCGCCAGCAGCTTATGGGGACAGGGGTACCAAGAGACCCAGTACTTC
TRBV5-1,TRBD2,TRBJ2-7,NA,CASSGGLAGERSYEQYF,TGCGCCAGCAGCGGGGGACTAGCGGGGGAAAGGTCCTACGAGCAGTACTTC
TRBV29-1,NA,TRBJ2-3,few,CSVEDQSGTDTQYF,TGCAGCGTTGAAGATCAGTCAGGCACAGATACGCAGTATTTT
TRBV20-1,NA,TRBJ2-7,NA,CSARAPGQAFYEQYF,TGCAGTGCTAGAGCCCCGGGACAAGCTTTCTACGAGCAGTACTTC
TRBV7-2,TRBD1,TRBJ2-4,many,CASSPPTGVIQYF,TGTGCCAGCAGCCCCCCGACAGGGGTCATTCAGTACTTC
TRBV5-1,NA,TRBJ2-5,many,CASSYRLGETQYF,TGCGCCAGCAGCTATAGGCTAGGAGAGACCCAGTACTTC
TRBV3-1,TRBD1,TRBJ1-1,NA,CASSQGGSGNTEAFF,TGTGCCAGCAGTCAGGGGGGCTCCGGAAACACTGAAGCTTTCTTT
TRBV5-1,TRBD2,TRBJ2-3,few,CASSAAAGIADTQYF,TGCGCCAGCAGCGCAGCAGCGGGGATTGCAGATACGCAGTATTTT
TRBV20-1,NA,TRBJ2-1,few,CSARPTSPSSYNEQFF,TGCAGTGCTAGGCCGACTTCTCCTAGCTCCTACAATGAGCAGTTCTTC
TRBV6-5,TRBD1,TRBJ2-7,NA,CASSYSTRDRGEQYF,TGTGCCAGCAGTTACTCGACCCGGGACAGGGGCGAGCAGTACTTC
TRBV4-1,NA,TRBJ2-7,many,CASSQTNYEQYF,TGCGCCAGCAGCCAAACGAACTACGAGCAGTACTTC
TRBV4-1,NA,TRBJ2-1,few,CASSQVANEQFF,TGCGCCAGCAGCCAAGTTGCCAATGAGCAGTTCTTC
TRBV18,NA,TRBJ1-5,NA,CASSPEQVNQPQHF,TGTGCCAGCTCACCAGAACAAGTGAATCAGCCCCAGCATTTT
TRBV15,NA,TRBJ2-2,many,CATSRGNTGELFF,TGTGCCACCAGCAGAGGGAACACCGGGGAGCTGTTTTTT
TRBV12-3/TRBV12-4,NA,TRBJ2-6,NA,CASSSPNGANVLTF,TGTGCCAGCAGTTCCCCCAACGGGGCCAACGTCCTGACTTTC
TRBV7-8,NA,TRBJ2-7,NA,CASSPEGVVERASYEQYF,TGTGCCAGCAGCCCCGAAGGGGTAGTTGAGAGGGCCTCCTACGAGCAGTACTTC
TRBV2,NA,TRBJ2-7,few,CASSEGRLYEQYF,TGTGCCAGCAGTGAAGGGCGCCTCTACGAGCAGTACTTC
TRBV5-1,NA,TRBJ1-5,NA,CASSWGAPNQPQHF,TGCGCCAGCAGCTGGGGGGCTCCCAATCAGCCCCAGCATTTT
TRBV7-2,NA,TRBJ2-5,few,CASREGMTTQYF,TGTGCCAGCCGAGAAGGGATGACGACCCAGTACTTC
TRBV12-3/TRBV12-4,NA,TRBJ2-4,few,CASTGTGAKNIQYF,TGTGCCAGCACGGGAACAGGAGCCAAAAACATTCAGTACTTC
TRBV7-2,NA,TRBJ2-1,many,CASSPGTEQFF,TGTGCCAGCAGCCCTGGGACGGAGCAGTTCTTC
TRBV7-2,TRBD1,TRBJ2-3,NA,CASSARDRADTQYF,TGTGCCAGCAGCGCAAGGGACAGGGCCGATACGCAGTATTTT
TRBV29-1,NA,TRBJ2-7,NA,CSVEDGHSYEQYF,TGCAGCGTTGAAGACGGGCATTCCTACGAGCAGTACTTC
TRBV12-3/TRBV12-4,NA,TRBJ2-5,NA,CASSTSGRETQYF,TGTGCCAGCAGTACCTCGGGGCGTGAGACCCAGTACTTC
TRBV9,NA,TRBJ2-7,few,CASSVAPGVVHEQYF,TGTGCCAGCAGCGTAGCGCCAGGGGTTGTCCACGAGCAGTACTTC
TRBV5-1,TRBD2,TRBJ2-7,many,CASSFSSGSDEQYF,TGCGCCAGCAGCTTTAGTAGCGGGAGTGACGAGCAGTACTTC
TRBV4-1,TRBD1,TRBJ2-1,few,CASSQGTWTGSRNEQFF,TGCGCCAGCAGCCAAGGGACCTGGACAGGATCAAGGAATGAGCAGTTCTTC